The clone carrying this T cell receptor (beta chain) was seen at least ten times. The data derive from a study of response to subunit inactivated influenza vaccine. TCRdb reprocessed the RT-PCR reads via MiXCR and lists one record per CDR3 protein. Among hundreds of thousands of distinct CDR3 sequences listed, around 20% were seen once. The V gene's germline CDR1 is SGHRS and CDR2 YFSETQ. The CDR3 loop spans 15 amino acids. Trimming removed 0 bases from V and 0 bases from J, with 9 bases in between. The chain employs TRBV5-1 and TRBJ1-2; D remains unclear. This receptor was taken from a man aged 50 to 69 who received an inactivated influenza vaccine. Material: PBMCs from blood, obtained less than 22 months after vaccination. DNA for the CDR3: TGCGCCAGCAGCTTGGAGTTACGGACTAACTATGGCTACACCTTC. The encoded protein is CASSLELRTNYGYTF. Looking up the rest from reference TRBV5-1 and TRBJ1-2 gives the full variable domain: KAGVTQTPRYLIKTRGQQVTLSCSPISGHRSVSWYQQTPGQGLQFLFEYFSETQRNKGNFPGRFSGRQFSNSRSEMNVSTLELGDSALYLCASSLELRTNYGYTFGSGTRLTVV.